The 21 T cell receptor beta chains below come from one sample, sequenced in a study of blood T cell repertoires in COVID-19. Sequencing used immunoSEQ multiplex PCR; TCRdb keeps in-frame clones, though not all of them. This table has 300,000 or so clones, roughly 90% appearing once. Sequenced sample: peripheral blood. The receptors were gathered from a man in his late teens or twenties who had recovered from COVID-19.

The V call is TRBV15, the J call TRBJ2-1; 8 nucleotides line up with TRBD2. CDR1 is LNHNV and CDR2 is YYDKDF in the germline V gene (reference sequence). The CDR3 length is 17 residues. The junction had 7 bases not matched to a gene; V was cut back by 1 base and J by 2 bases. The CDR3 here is CATSRGLREGPYNEQFF. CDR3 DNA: TGTGCCACCAGCAGAGGTCTACGGGAGGGCCCCTACAATGAGCAGTTCTTC.

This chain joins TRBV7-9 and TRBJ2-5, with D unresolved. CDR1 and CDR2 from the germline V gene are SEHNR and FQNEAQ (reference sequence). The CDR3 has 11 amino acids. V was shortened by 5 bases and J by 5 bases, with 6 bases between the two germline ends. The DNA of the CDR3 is TGTGCCAGCAGCGGCTCGGAGACCCAGTACTTC. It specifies CASSGSETQYF.

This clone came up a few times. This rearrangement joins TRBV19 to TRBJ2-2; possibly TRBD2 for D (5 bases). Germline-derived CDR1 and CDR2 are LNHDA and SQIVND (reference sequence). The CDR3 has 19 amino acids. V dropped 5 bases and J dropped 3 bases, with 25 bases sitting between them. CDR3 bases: TGTGCCAGTAGTCCTCTCTCAGTGGAGGCCCTCCCGGACACCGGGGAGCTGTTTTTT. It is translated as CASSPLSVEALPDTGELFF.

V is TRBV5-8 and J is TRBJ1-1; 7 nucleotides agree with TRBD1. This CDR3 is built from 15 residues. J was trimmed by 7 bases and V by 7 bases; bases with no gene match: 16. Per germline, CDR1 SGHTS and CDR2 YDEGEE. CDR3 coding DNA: TGTGCCAGCGGCCGGACGGACAGGTGGAAGAGTGAAGCTTTCTTT. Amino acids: CASGRTDRWKSEAFF.

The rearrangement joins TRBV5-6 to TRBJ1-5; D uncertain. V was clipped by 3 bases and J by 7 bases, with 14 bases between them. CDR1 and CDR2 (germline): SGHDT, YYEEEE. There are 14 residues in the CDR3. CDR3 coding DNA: TGTGCCAGCAGCTCTTCCTCAGGCGACCAGCCCCAGCATTTT. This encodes CASSSSSGDQPQHF.

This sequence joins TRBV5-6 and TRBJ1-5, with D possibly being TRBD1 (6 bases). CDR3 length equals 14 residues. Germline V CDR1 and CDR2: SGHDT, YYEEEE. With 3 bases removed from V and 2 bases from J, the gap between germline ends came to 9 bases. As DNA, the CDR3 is TGTGCCAGCAGCTCCAGGGGCGGCAATCAGCCCCAGCATTTT. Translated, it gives CASSSRGGNQPQHF.

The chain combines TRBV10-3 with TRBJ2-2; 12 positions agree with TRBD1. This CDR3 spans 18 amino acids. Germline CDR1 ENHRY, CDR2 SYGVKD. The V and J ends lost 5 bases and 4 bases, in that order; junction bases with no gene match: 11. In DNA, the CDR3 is TGTGCCATCAGTCAAACCGGGACAGGGGGCGCTGGCACCGGGGAGCTGTTTTTT. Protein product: CAISQTGTGGAGTGELFF.

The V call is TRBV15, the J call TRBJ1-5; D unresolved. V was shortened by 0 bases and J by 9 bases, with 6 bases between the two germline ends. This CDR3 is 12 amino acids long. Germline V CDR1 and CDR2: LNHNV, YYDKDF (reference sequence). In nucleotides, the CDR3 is TGTGCCACCAGCAGAGATACCGGGCCCCAGCATTTT. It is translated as CATSRDTGPQHF.

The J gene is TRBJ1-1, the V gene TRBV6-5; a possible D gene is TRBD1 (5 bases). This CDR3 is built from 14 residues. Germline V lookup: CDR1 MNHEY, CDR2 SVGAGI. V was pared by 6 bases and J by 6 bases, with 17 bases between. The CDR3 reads CASSLGGASAEAFF. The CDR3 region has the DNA TGTGCCAGCAGCCTCGGAGGGGCTAGCGCTGAAGCTTTCTTT.

DNA for the CDR3: TGTGCCAGAAGCCCAAGGACAGTCAGAGATACGCAGTATTTT. This sequence encodes CARSPRTVRDTQYF. The chain is built from TRBV5-3 and TRBJ2-3; D might be TRBD1 (6 bases). TRBV5-3 is assigned to the ORF class and has an uncertain function. This CDR3 has 14 amino acids. V lost 4 bases and J 5 bases, leaving 14 bases between the germline ends.

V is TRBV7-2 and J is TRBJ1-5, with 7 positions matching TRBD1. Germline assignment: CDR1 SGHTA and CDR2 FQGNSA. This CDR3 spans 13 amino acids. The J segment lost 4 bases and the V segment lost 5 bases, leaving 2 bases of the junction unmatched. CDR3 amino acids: CASSLGQNQPQHF. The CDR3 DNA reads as TGTGCCAGCAGCCTGGGACAGAATCAGCCCCAGCATTTT.

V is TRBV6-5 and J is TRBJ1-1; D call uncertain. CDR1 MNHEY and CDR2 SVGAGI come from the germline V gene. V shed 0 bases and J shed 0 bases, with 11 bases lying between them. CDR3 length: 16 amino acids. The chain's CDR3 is CASSYSSLVLNTEAFF. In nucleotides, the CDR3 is TGTGCCAGCAGTTACTCTAGCCTGGTATTGAACACTGAAGCTTTCTTT.

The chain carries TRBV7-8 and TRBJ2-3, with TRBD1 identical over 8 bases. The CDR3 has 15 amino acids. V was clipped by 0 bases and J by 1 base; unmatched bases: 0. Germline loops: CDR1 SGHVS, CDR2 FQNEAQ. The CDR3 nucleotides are TGTGCCAGCAGCTTAGCGACAGGGGGCACAGATACGCAGTATTTT. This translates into CASSLATGGTDTQYF.

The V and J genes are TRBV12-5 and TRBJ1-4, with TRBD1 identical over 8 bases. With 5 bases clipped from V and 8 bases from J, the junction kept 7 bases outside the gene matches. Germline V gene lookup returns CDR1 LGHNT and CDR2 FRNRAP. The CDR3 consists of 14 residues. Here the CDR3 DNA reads TGTGCTAGTGGTGATACAGGGGGACGGGAAAAACTGTTTTTT. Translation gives CASGDTGGREKLFF.

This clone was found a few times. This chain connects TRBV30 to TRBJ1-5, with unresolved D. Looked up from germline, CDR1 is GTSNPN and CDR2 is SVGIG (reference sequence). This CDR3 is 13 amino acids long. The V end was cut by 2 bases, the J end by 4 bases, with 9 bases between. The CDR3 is CAWSSLRNQPQHF. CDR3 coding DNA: TGTGCCTGGAGTTCCCTAAGAAATCAGCCCCAGCATTTT.

CDR3 loop: CASSEGGGYYGYTF. CDR3 nucleotides: TGTGCCAGCAGTGAAGGAGGAGGGTACTATGGCTACACCTTC. This rearrangement joins TRBV6-1 to TRBJ1-2; D remains ambiguous. V lost 1 base, J lost 3 bases, and 9 bases lay in between. This CDR3 spans 14 amino acids. CDR1 and CDR2 (germline): MNHNS, SASEGT.

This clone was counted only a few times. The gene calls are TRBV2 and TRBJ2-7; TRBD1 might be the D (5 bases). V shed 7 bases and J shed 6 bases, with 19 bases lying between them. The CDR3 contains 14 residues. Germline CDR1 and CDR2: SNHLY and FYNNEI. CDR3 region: CASISQGSGGEQYF. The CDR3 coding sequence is TGTGCCAGCATCTCTCAGGGATCTGGCGGCGAGCAGTACTTC.

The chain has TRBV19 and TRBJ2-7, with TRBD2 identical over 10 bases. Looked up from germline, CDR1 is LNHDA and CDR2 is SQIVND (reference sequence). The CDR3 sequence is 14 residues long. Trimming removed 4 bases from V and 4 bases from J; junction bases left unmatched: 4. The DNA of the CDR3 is TGTGCCAGTAGTACCGGACTAGCGGATTACGAGCAGTACTTC. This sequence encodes CASSTGLADYEQYF.

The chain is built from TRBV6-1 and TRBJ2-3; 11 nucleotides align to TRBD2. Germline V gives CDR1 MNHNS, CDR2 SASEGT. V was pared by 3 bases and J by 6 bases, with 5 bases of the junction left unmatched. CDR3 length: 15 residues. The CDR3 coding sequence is TGTGCCAGCAGTGATGTACTAGCGGGAGTGGATACGCAGTATTTT. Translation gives CASSDVLAGVDTQYF.

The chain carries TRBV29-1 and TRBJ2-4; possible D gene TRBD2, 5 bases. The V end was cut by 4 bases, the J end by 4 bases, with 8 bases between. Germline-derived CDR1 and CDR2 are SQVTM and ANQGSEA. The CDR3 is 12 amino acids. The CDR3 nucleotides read TGCAGCGTTGGGGAGTGGAAAAACATTCAGTACTTC. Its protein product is CSVGEWKNIQYF.

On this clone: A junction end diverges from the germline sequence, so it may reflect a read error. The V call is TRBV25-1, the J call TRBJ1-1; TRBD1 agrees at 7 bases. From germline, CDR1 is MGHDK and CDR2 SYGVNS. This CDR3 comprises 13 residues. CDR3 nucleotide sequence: TGTGCCAACAGTGGTGGGACAGCCACTGAAGCTTTCTTT. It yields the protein CANSGGTATEAFF. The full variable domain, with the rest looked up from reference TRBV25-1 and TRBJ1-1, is EADIYQTPRYLVIGTGKKITLECSQTMGHDKMYWYQQDPGMELHLIHYSYGVNSTEKGDLSSESTVSRIRTEHFPLTLESARPSHTSQYLCANSGGTATEAFFGQGTRLTVV.